These 3 T cell receptor beta chains share one sample of origin, sequenced in a study of blood T cell repertoires in COVID-19. TCRdb keeps only in-frame clones here, not all; method: immunoSEQ multiplex PCR. The profile shows more than 150,000 clones, 89% of them singletons. The sample was peripheral blood. Source of these receptors: a middle-aged man with acute or convalescent COVID-19.

This chain links TRBV29-1 with TRBJ2-2, with 11 bases aligning to TRBD2. Germline loops: CDR1 SQVTM, CDR2 ANQGSEA. V shed 5 bases and J 1 base; nucleotides not matched to a gene: 6. The CDR3 consists of 16 residues. In DNA form, the CDR3 reads TGCAGCGTTCTTCCGCTAGCGGGGGGGAACACCGGGGAGCTGTTTTTT. Encoded protein: CSVLPLAGGNTGELFF.

V usage is TRBV19 and J usage is TRBJ1-2; the D gene is possibly TRBD1 (6 bases). V was trimmed by 10 bases and J by 7 bases, leaving 19 bases between them. CDR3 size: 13 residues. CDR1 and CDR2 (germline): LNHDA, SQIVND (reference sequence). CDR3 residues: CAINQGQHGGYTF. Here the CDR3 DNA reads TGTGCCATCAATCAGGGGCAGCATGGTGGCTACACCTTC. The whole variable domain, filled in from reference TRBV19 and TRBJ1-2, reads DGGITQSPKYLFRKEGQNVTLSCEQNLNHDAMYWYRQDPGQGLRLIYYSQIVNDFQKGDIAEGYSVSREKKESFPLTVTSAQKNPTAFYLCAINQGQHGGYTFGSGTRLTVV.

The chain combines TRBV18 with TRBJ1-4; D gene ambiguous. The CDR3 runs to 14 residues. Germline-derived CDR1 and CDR2 are KGHSH and LQKENI. Trimming took 3 bases from V and 2 from J, leaving 7 bases between them. The CDR3 sequence: CASSPTSTNEKLFF. DNA of the CDR3: TGTGCCAGCTCACCGACAAGTACTAATGAAAAACTGTTTTTT.